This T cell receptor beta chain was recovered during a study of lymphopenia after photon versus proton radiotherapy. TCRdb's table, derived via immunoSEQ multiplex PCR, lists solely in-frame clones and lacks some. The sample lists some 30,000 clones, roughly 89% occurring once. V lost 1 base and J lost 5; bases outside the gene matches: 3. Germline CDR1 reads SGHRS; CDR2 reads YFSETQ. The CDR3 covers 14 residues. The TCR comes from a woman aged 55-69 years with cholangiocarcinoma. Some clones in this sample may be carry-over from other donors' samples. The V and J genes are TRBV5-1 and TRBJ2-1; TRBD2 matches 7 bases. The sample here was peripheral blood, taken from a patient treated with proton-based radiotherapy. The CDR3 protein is CASSLFLADNEQFF. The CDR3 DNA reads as TGCGCCAGCAGCTTGTTCCTAGCGGACAATGAGCAGTTCTTC.